This T cell receptor beta chain derives from a study of blood T cell repertoires in COVID-19. The overall study: The United States, Italy and Spain provided the acute and convalescent COVID-19 samples. Nucleic acid was either cDNA or gDNA, and it came from T cells, B-cell-depleted T cells, or PBMCs.

Original handling: For nucleated cells, counts were estimated from reference gene primer amplification. Sequenced by immunoSEQ multiplex PCR; TCRdb stores in-frame clones only, minus some. The V and J calls and clone size were taken over from that table, and D and trimming were inferred from the DNA. The table has approximately 170,000 clones, about 87% seen once; the top ten hold around 24%. Germline CDR1 reads KGHSH; CDR2 reads LQKENI. The CDR3 is made up of 14 amino acids. Trimming cost V 2 bases and J 5 bases, with 12 bases left between them. Specimen: peripheral blood. The V and J genes are TRBV18 and TRBJ1-2; TRBD1 is a possible D gene (6 bases). The TCR originated in a man in his sixties with acute or convalescent COVID-19. The CDR3 region has the DNA TGTGCCAGCTCACCAGAGGGGCAGGGGTATGGCTACACCTTC. As protein: CASSPEGQGYGYTF.